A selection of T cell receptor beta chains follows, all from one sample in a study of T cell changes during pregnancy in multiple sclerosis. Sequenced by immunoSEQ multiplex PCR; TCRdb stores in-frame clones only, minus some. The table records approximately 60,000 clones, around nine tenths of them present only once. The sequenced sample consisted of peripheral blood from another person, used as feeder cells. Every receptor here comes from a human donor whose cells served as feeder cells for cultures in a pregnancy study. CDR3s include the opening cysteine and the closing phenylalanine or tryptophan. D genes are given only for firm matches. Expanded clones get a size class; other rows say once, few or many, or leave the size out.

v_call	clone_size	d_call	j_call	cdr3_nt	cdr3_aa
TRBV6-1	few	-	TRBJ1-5	TGTGCCAGCAGTGAAGCGCTGGGCAGGGAAAATCAGCCCCAGCATTTT	CASSEALGRENQPQHF
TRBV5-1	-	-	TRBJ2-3	TGCGCCAGCAGTTCGGGAAGCGTGGGGGTGGGGAATACGCAGTATTTT	CASSSGSVGVGNTQYF
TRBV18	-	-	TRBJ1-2	TGTGCCAGCTCACCACCGGTAGTTAACTATGGCTACACCTTC	CASSPPVVNYGYTF
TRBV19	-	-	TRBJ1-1	TGTGCCAGTAGTACCCAAAGAAAGACTGAAGCTTTCTTT	CASSTQRKTEAFF
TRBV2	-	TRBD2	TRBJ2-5	TGTGCCAGCAGTGTTTACGGGGGGGCCGGTGAGACCCAGTACTTC	CASSVYGGAGETQYF
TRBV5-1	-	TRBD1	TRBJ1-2	TGCGCCAGCAGCTTGTCAGGGGGGCACTATGGCTACACCTTC	CASSLSGGHYGYTF
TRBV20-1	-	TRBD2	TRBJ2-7	TGCAGTGGAACTAGCGGCTACGAGCAGTACTTC	CSGTSGYEQYF
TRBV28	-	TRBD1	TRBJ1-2	TGTGCCAGCAGTTCACCCCAGGGGGGTGTGAGTGGCTACACCTTC	CASSSPQGGVSGYTF
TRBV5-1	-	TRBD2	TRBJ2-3	TGCGCCAGCAGTCCCGGGACTACCACAGATACGCAGTATTTT	CASSPGTTTDTQYF
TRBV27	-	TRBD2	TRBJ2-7	TGTGCCAGCAGAGCATCGGGGGGGCGCCCCTACGAGCAGTACTTC	CASRASGGRPYEQYF
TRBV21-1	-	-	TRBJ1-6	TGTGCCAGCAGTTCTCTCCCCCCGGGCAATTCACCCCTCCACTTT	CASSSLPPGNSPLHF
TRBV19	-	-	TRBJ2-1	TGTGCCAGTAGTTCCGACAGCTACAATGAGCAGTTCTTC	CASSSDSYNEQFF
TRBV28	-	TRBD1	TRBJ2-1	TGTGCCAGCAGTTTCTCTGGGACAGGGGTATACAATGAGCAGTTCTTC	CASSFSGTGVYNEQFF
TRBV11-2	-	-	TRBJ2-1	TGTGCCAGCAGCTACACCCTGGGAGGCCTTCAGTTCTTC	CASSYTLGGLQFF
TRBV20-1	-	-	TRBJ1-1	TGCAGTGCTAGGGCCGTTACTGAAGCTTTCTTT	CSARAVTEAFF
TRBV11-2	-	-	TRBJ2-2	TGTGCCAGCAGCTCCACCCGACAGGTCCCCGGGGAGCTGTTTTTT	CASSSTRQVPGELFF
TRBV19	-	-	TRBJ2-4	TGTGCCAGTAGTATTGGGAAGCCGCTAGCCAAAAACATTCAGTACTTC	CASSIGKPLAKNIQYF
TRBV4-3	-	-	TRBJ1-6	TGCGCCAGCAGCCAAGATGTCAGGCTTAATTCACCCCTCCACTTT	CASSQDVRLNSPLHF
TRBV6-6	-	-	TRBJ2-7	TGTGCCAGCAGTTACAGGTACCAGGGGAGGGGCGAGCAGTACTTC	CASSYRYQGRGEQYF
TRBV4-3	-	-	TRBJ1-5	TGCGCCAGCAGCCAAGATAGGAGGCGACTCAATCAGCCCCAGCATTTT	CASSQDRRRLNQPQHF
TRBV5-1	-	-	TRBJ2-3	TGCGCCAGCAGCCCTCCCGACTGGTTTAGCACAGATACGCAGTATTTT	CASSPPDWFSTDTQYF
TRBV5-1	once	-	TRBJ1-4	TGCGCCAGCAGCACCCGACCGGGCGCGAATGAAAAACTGTTTTTT	CASSTRPGANEKLFF
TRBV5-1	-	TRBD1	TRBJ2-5	TGCGCCAGCAGCCCCCACAGGGGGCCCCGTCAAGAGACCCAGTACTTC	CASSPHRGPRQETQYF
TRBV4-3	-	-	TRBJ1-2	TGCGCCAGCAGCCGAGGAGCCGCCGGACACTATGGCTACACCTTC	CASSRGAAGHYGYTF
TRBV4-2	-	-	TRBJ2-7	TGTGCCAGCAGCCCCTCCGACTGGAGCGGCTCCTACGAGCAGTACTTC	CASSPSDWSGSYEQYF